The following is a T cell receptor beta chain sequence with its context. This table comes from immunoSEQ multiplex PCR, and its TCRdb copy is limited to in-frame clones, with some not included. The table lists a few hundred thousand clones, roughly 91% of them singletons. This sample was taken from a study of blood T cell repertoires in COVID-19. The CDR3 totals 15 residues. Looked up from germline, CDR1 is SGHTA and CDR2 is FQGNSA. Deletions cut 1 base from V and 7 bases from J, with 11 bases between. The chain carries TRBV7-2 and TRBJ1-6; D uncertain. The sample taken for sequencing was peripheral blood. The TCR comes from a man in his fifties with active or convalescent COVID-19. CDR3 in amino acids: CASSLVGGKNSPLHF. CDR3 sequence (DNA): TGTGCCAGCAGCTTAGTAGGCGGAAAAAATTCACCCCTCCACTTT.